One and the same sample provided the 21 T cell receptor beta chains below, sequenced in a study of T cell changes during pregnancy in multiple sclerosis. TCRdb keeps only in-frame clones here, not all; method: immunoSEQ multiplex PCR. This sample has 20,000 to 25,000 clones, with 87% found just once. This specimen was CD8+ T cells from peripheral blood mononuclear cells, taken after pregnancy. The receptors here all came from a female donor with multiple sclerosis, enrolled in a pregnancy study.

The chain couples TRBV6-4 to TRBJ2-1; tentatively, D is TRBD1 (5 bases). Germline V lookup: CDR1 MRHNA, CDR2 SNTAGT. The length of the CDR3 is 14 residues. The ends were cut back, 1 base at V and 4 bases at J, with 8 bases in the middle. Here the CDR3 reads CASSDWGKYNEQFF. CDR3 DNA: TGTGCCAGCAGTGACTGGGGCAAGTACAATGAGCAGTTCTTC.

This clone was detected only once. The chain employs TRBV19 and TRBJ2-7; TRBD1 might be the D (6 bases). Deletions cut 4 bases from V and 3 bases from J, with 13 bases between. Germline CDR1 and CDR2: LNHDA and SQIVND (reference sequence). There are 14 residues in the CDR3. CDR3 nucleotides: TGTGCCAGTAGTACTTCGGGACACAACTACGAGCAGTACTTC. This translates into CASSTSGHNYEQYF.

This clone was observed a few times. This chain links TRBV6-4 with TRBJ2-1; no firm D call. Between the trimmed V and J ends, which lost 2 bases and 1 base, there was a span of 12 bases. This CDR3 contains 16 residues. Germline V gene lookup returns CDR1 MRHNA and CDR2 SNTAGT. CDR3 nucleotides: TGTGCCAGCAGTGACCTCCAGCGCACATCCTACAATGAGCAGTTCTTC. This encodes CASSDLQRTSYNEQFF.

The chain is built from TRBV7-2 and TRBJ1-2; tentative D call: TRBD1 (5 bases). This CDR3 has 15 amino acids. The V gene's germline CDR1 is SGHTA and CDR2 FQGNSA. Trimming took off 4 bases at V and 4 bases at J, with 16 bases between the two ends. In DNA form, the CDR3 reads TGTGCCAGCAGCTCGACTTCAGGGTCCGGCTATGGCTACACCTTC. Amino acid sequence: CASSSTSGSGYGYTF. The full variable domain, rest sourced from reference TRBV7-2 and TRBJ1-2, is GAGVSQSPSNKVTEKGKDVELRCDPISGHTALYWYRQSLGQGLEFLIYFQGNSAPDKSGLPSDRFSAERTGGSVSTLTIQRTQQEDSAVYLCASSSTSGSGYGYTFGSGTRLTVV.

This chain links TRBV11-1 with TRBJ1-1, with 7 bases identical to TRBD1. From germline, CDR1 is SGHAT and CDR2 FQDESV (reference sequence). This CDR3 spans 15 amino acids. V shed 1 base, J shed 3 bases, and the junction held 5 bases outside the gene matches. In DNA form, the CDR3 reads TGTGCCAGCAGCTTAGGACAGGGCCAATACACTGAAGCTTTCTTT. Translation gives CASSLGQGQYTEAFF.

The chain couples TRBV21-1 to TRBJ2-7; the D segment call TRBD2 is taken from the table without a DNA check. TRBV21-1 is a recognized pseudogene. The CDR3 is 17 residues long. CDR3 in amino acids: CASSKAPTSGRAYEQYF. As DNA, the CDR3 is TGTGCCAGCAGCAAAGCTCCGACTAGCGGGAGGGCGTACGAGCAGTACTTC.

Written as DNA, the CDR3 is TGTGCCAGCAGCCAGACAGGGATCGTCGGGGAGCTGTTTTTT. It yields the protein CASSQTGIVGELFF. The J gene is TRBJ2-2, the V gene TRBV27; 7 nucleotides align to TRBD1. The CDR3 is 14 amino acids. The junction had 8 bases not matched to a gene; V was cut back by 6 bases and J by 7 bases. Germline V gives CDR1 MNHEY, CDR2 SMNVEV (reference sequence).

This sequence joins TRBV5-6 and TRBJ2-3; 9 bases match TRBD2. Trimming took 0 bases from V and 3 from J; bases not matched to a gene: 5. The length of the CDR3 is 16 residues. Germline values: CDR1 SGHDT, CDR2 YYEEEE. CDR3 region: CASSLGREGRTDTQYF. CDR3 nucleotides: TGTGCCAGCAGCTTGGGGCGGGAGGGCCGAACAGATACGCAGTATTTT.

This chain connects TRBV2 to TRBJ2-5; D not certain. The CDR3 is 14 amino acids. V was pared by 7 bases and J by 6 bases, with 18 bases between. The germline V gene encodes CDR1 SNHLY and CDR2 FYNNEI. This CDR3 reads CASNFPLAKKTQYF. The CDR3 coding sequence is TGTGCCAGCAACTTTCCCCTCGCTAAAAAGACCCAGTACTTC.

The chain recombines TRBV11-2 with TRBJ1-2; D is possibly TRBD1 (6 bases). The CDR3 sequence is 14 residues long. CDR1 is SGHAT, CDR2 FQNNGV, per germline. With 2 bases removed from V and 4 bases from J, the gap between germline ends came to 11 bases. The CDR3 sequence is CASSLTGGAYGYTF. The CDR3 coding sequence is TGTGCCAGCAGCTTAACCGGGGGGGCCTATGGCTACACCTTC.

In its sample, this clone was seen a few times. The chain is built from TRBV2 and TRBJ2-1, with 14 nucleotides matching TRBD2. Germline V CDR1 and CDR2: SNHLY, FYNNEI. CDR3 length: 15 amino acids. J was trimmed by 7 bases and V by 5 bases; bases with no gene match: 4. The CDR3 nucleotides read TGTGCCAGCAGTAGCGGGACTAGCGGGAGTAATGAGCAGTTCTTC. Encoded protein: CASSSGTSGSNEQFF.

This sequence joins TRBV6-6 and TRBJ2-1; 11 bases align to TRBD1. Trimming cost V 2 bases and J 7 bases; bases outside gene matches: 1. This CDR3 has 14 amino acids. Germline CDR1 is MNHNY and CDR2 is SVGAGI (reference sequence). The CDR3 region is CASSYRDRGNEQFF. CDR3 sequence (DNA): TGTGCCAGCAGTTACCGGGACAGGGGGAATGAGCAGTTCTTC.

The V call is TRBV13, the J call TRBJ2-3; D possibly corresponds to TRBD2 (6 bases). Trimming left V 2 bases short and J 2 bases short, with 11 bases between. This CDR3 region has 15 residues. Germline V lookup: CDR1 PRHDT, CDR2 FYEKMQ (reference sequence). In DNA form, the CDR3 reads TGTGCCAGCAGCTTAACCGGGGGAACCACAGATACGCAGTATTTT. As protein: CASSLTGGTTDTQYF.

V is TRBV2 and J is TRBJ2-3, with D possibly matching TRBD2 (6 bases). Trimming left V 7 bases short and J 4 bases short, with 18 bases between. This CDR3 contains 15 residues. Germline CDR1 is SNHLY and CDR2 is FYNNEI. CDR3 region: CASIPPGLEADTQYF. The CDR3 DNA is TGTGCCAGCATCCCTCCGGGACTGGAGGCAGATACGCAGTATTTT.

This clone was observed a single time. The chain joins TRBV5-1 to TRBJ2-3; TRBD1 matches 11 bases. This CDR3 spans 15 amino acids. J gave up 3 bases and V 5 bases, and 5 bases lay outside the gene matches. The germline gives CDR1 SGHRS, CDR2 YFSETQ. The CDR3 sequence: CASRRTGGATDTQYF. The DNA for the CDR3 is TGCGCCAGCAGACGGACAGGGGGCGCGACAGATACGCAGTATTTT. Full variable domain (rest looked up from reference TRBV5-1 and TRBJ2-3): KAGVTQTPRYLIKTRGQQVTLSCSPISGHRSVSWYQQTPGQGLQFLFEYFSETQRNKGNFPGRFSGRQFSNSRSEMNVSTLELGDSALYLCASRRTGGATDTQYFGPGTRLTVL.

The V call is TRBV19, the J call TRBJ1-2; the D is unclear. Germline V gives CDR1 LNHDA, CDR2 SQIVND (reference sequence). The V gene lost 2 bases and the J gene lost 7 bases, with 11 bases spanning the gap. The CDR3 totals 13 residues. The DNA for the CDR3 is TGTGCCAGTAGTATATGGTGGCTAGGTGGCTACACCTTC. Translated, it gives CASSIWWLGGYTF.

This clone was detected only once. This sequence joins TRBV27 and TRBJ2-1, with a weak D call TRBD2 (6 bases). This CDR3 has 16 amino acids. Germline V gene data show CDR1 as MNHEY and CDR2 as SMNVEV (reference sequence). With 6 bases removed from V and 2 bases from J, the gap between germline ends came to 17 bases. The CDR3 coding sequence is TGTGCCAGCAGGCCACATAGCGGCGATACCTACAATGAGCAGTTCTTC. It is translated as CASRPHSGDTYNEQFF.

This chain links TRBV9 with TRBJ2-2; no clear D gene. Per germline, CDR1 SGDLS and CDR2 YYNGEE. Between the trimmed V and J ends, which lost 2 bases and 6 bases, there was a span of 8 bases. The CDR3 sequence is 13 residues long. In DNA form, the CDR3 reads TGTGCCAGCAGCGTGGAGCTCTCCGGGGAGCTGTTTTTT. It specifies CASSVELSGELFF.

This rearrangement joins TRBV7-2 to TRBJ2-7, with TRBD2 matching over 9 bases. The CDR3 spans 15 residues. Germline V gene lookup returns CDR1 SGHTA and CDR2 FQGNSA. V gave up 1 base and J gave up 4 bases; unmatched junction bases: 5. CDR3 region: CASSLVGGRVYEQYF. The CDR3 DNA is TGTGCCAGCAGCTTAGTGGGCGGGAGGGTGTACGAGCAGTACTTC.

This clone appeared a few times. The chain is built from TRBV6-5 and TRBJ1-2, with D uncertain. CDR1 and CDR2 (germline): MNHEY, SVGAGI. V was clipped by 7 bases and J by 5 bases, with 20 bases between them. The CDR3 spans 15 residues. CDR3 amino acids: CASTPRLENLYGYTF. CDR3 bases: TGTGCCAGCACCCCTCGACTCGAGAACCTTTATGGCTACACCTTC.

V is TRBV27 and J is TRBJ1-3, with TRBD1 as a possible D gene (6 bases). CDR1 and CDR2 from the germline V gene are MNHEY and SMNVEV (reference sequence). The CDR3 is made up of 15 amino acids. V was pared by 5 bases and J by 3 bases, with 14 bases between. CDR3 loop: CASSPDRTGGNTIYF. As DNA, the CDR3 is TGTGCCAGCAGTCCCGACAGGACGGGTGGAAACACCATATATTTT.